The rows below give T cell receptor beta chains drawn from one sample of a study of T cell responses to AZD1222 COVID-19 vaccine. Measured with immunoSEQ multiplex PCR; TCRdb has only the in-frame clones, and not every one. The sample yields about 150,000 clones, 90% seen once. The input for sequencing was peripheral blood, taken 28 days after the second AZD1222 dose. The source is an adult who received the AZD1222 COVID-19 vaccine. The CDR3 runs from the conserved cysteine through the conserved F or W. The D gene is left open where the match is weak. Size values are once, few and many counts, or a class for expanded clones, and some rows have none.

TRBV27	.	.	TRBJ2-3	CASRLRTVLTDTQYF	TGTGCCAGCAGACTGAGGACAGTTTTAACAGATACGCAGTATTTT
TRBV19	.	.	TRBJ1-2	CASTPGGEFRGYTF	TGTGCCAGTACTCCCGGGGGCGAGTTTCGAGGCTACACCTTC
TRBV30	.	.	TRBJ1-2	CAWSASGALGYTF	TGTGCCTGGAGTGCATCAGGGGCCTTAGGCTACACCTTC
TRBV27	TRBD1	.	TRBJ1-2	CASSPTDRVPRYTF	TGTGCCAGCAGCCCGACGGACAGGGTGCCCCGCTACACCTTC
TRBV9	TRBD2	.	TRBJ2-7	CASSPDPGLVTYEQYF	TGTGCCAGCAGCCCCGACCCGGGACTAGTTACCTACGAGCAGTACTTC
TRBV3-1/TRBV3-2	.	.	TRBJ1-6	CASRPSGQVSPLHF	TGTGCCAGCAGACCTTCGGGGCAGGTTTCACCCCTCCACTTT
TRBV27	TRBD1	.	TRBJ1-4	CASTPWTGAEKLFF	TGTGCCAGCACACCCTGGACAGGCGCTGAAAAACTGTTTTTT
TRBV9	.	.	TRBJ1-2	CASSVGSGFSSDGYYGYTF	TGTGCCAGCAGCGTAGGATCGGGTTTTAGTTCGGACGGATACTATGGCTACACCTTC
TRBV18	.	.	TRBJ1-5	CASSAQTAGGQPQHF	TGTGCCAGCTCAGCTCAGACGGCGGGAGGTCAGCCCCAGCATTTT
TRBV21-1	.	.	TRBJ2-7	CASSKAEQAFYEQYF	TGTGCCAGCAGCAAAGCAGAACAGGCATTCTACGAGCAGTACTTC
TRBV12-3/TRBV12-4	.	.	TRBJ2-7	CASSFSVAQYF	TGTGCCAGCAGTTTTTCGGTTGCGCAGTACTTC
TRBV10-3	.	.	TRBJ1-1	CAIRREGNTEAFF	TGTGCCATCCGTAGGGAGGGGAACACTGAAGCTTTCTTT
TRBV5-6	.	.	TRBJ2-3	CASSATDTQYF	TGTGCCAGCAGCGCTACAGATACGCAGTATTTT
TRBV28	.	.	TRBJ1-1	CASSLGWDTEAFF	TGTGCCAGCAGTTTAGGGTGGGACACTGAAGCTTTCTTT
TRBV21-1	.	.	TRBJ2-1	CASSKGGGRGLGNEQFF	TGTGCCAGCAGCAAAGGGGGTGGCAGGGGGCTCGGCAATGAGCAGTTCTTC
TRBV25-1	.	.	TRBJ1-6	CASSEYIPRQGDSPLHF	TGTGCCAGCAGTGAATATATCCCCCGGCAGGGCGATTCACCCCTCCACTTT
TRBV29-1	TRBD1	.	TRBJ2-7	CSVEVGQGLSYEQYF	TGCAGCGTTGAAGTGGGACAGGGGCTTTCCTACGAGCAGTACTTC
TRBV7-2	.	.	TRBJ2-3	CASSSVRGRTDTQYF	TGTGCCAGCAGCTCCGTTCGGGGCCGCACAGATACGCAGTATTTT
TRBV3-1/TRBV3-2	.	.	TRBJ2-5	CASSQGLFEETQYF	TGTGCCAGCAGCCAAGGGCTTTTTGAAGAGACCCAGTACTTC
TRBV6-2/TRBV6-3	TRBD2	.	TRBJ2-3	CASSTSGKLLSTDTQYF	TGTGCCAGCAGTACTAGCGGGAAACTTCTTAGCACAGATACGCAGTATTTT
TRBV7-2	.	few	TRBJ1-2	CASSLAGNYGYTF	TGTGCCAGCAGCTTAGCGGGCAACTATGGCTACACCTTC
TRBV28	TRBD1	.	TRBJ1-1	CASTGVTEAFF	TGTGCCAGTACAGGGGTGACTGAAGCTTTCTTT
TRBV10-3	.	.	TRBJ1-5	CAIRGGGSSNQPQHF	TGTGCCATCAGGGGGGGAGGGAGTAGCAATCAGCCCCAGCATTTT
TRBV7-3	TRBD1	.	TRBJ2-2	CASSLGTVRGELFF	TGTGCCAGCAGCCTCGGGACAGTCAGGGGGGAGCTGTTTTTT
TRBV5-4	TRBD2	.	TRBJ2-1	CASSFSGRHGNEQFF	TGTGCCAGCAGCTTTAGCGGGCGTCATGGCAATGAGCAGTTCTTC
TRBV6-4	.	.	TRBJ1-5	CASSDRDSNQPQHF	TGTGCCAGCAGTGATAGGGACAGCAATCAGCCCCAGCATTTT
TRBV7-2	TRBD1	.	TRBJ2-3	CASSPPPGQGTQYF	TGTGCCAGCAGCCCCCCCCCGGGACAGGGCACGCAGTATTTT
TRBV5-1	.	once	TRBJ1-2	CASSPQGEGVSSGYTF	TGCGCCAGCAGCCCCCAGGGAGAGGGGGTTTCATCTGGCTACACCTTC
TRBV7-2	TRBD2	.	TRBJ2-7	CASSFVPREGPYEQYF	TGTGCCAGCAGCTTTGTCCCCCGGGAGGGCCCCTACGAGCAGTACTTC
TRBV28	.	.	TRBJ2-7	CASSLFPENYEQYF	TGTGCCAGCAGTTTATTTCCAGAGAACTACGAGCAGTACTTC
TRBV9	.	once	TRBJ1-2	CASSPDSAPGYGYTF	TGTGCCAGCAGCCCGGACAGTGCGCCCGGCTATGGCTACACCTTC
TRBV30	TRBD2	once	TRBJ2-7	CAWSRAGGLSEQYF	TGTGCCTGGAGTCGGGCGGGGGGGCTCTCCGAGCAGTACTTC
TRBV5-6	TRBD2	.	TRBJ2-7	CASSLFAGGFIGEQYF	TGTGCCAGCAGCTTGTTTGCGGGAGGATTTATTGGCGAGCAGTACTTC
TRBV2	TRBD1	.	TRBJ2-5	CASSERTGGTETQYF	TGTGCCAGCAGTGAACGGACAGGGGGCACAGAGACCCAGTACTTC
TRBV2	.	.	TRBJ1-6	CASSGQYNSPLHF	TGTGCCAGCAGCGGACAGTATAATTCACCCCTCCACTTT
TRBV11-2	.	.	TRBJ1-6	CASSSANVFNSPLHF	TGTGCCAGCAGCTCCGCTAACGTCTTTAATTCACCCCTCCACTTT
TRBV24-1	.	.	TRBJ2-3	CATSDTTRGGTDTQYF	TGTGCCACCAGTGACACGACCCGGGGAGGCACAGATACGCAGTATTTT
TRBV11-2	.	.	TRBJ2-5	CASSLSTQKTQYF	TGTGCCAGCAGCTTATCGACTCAGAAGACCCAGTACTTC
TRBV7-9	.	.	TRBJ2-7	CASSTPRAGSTEEQYF	TGTGCCAGCAGCACTCCGCGGGCAGGGAGTACGGAGGAGCAGTACTTC
TRBV19	TRBD1	.	TRBJ1-1	CASSREGQGRAFF	TGTGCCAGTAGTAGAGAAGGACAGGGGAGGGCTTTCTTT